The rows below give T cell receptor beta chains drawn from one sample of a study of T cell repertoires in cytomegalovirus infection. Antigen specificity for these receptors is unknown. In TCRdb, the reads were re-called with MiXCR into one record per CDR3 protein. Of approximately 600,000 distinct CDR3 sequences listed, approximately 40% are singletons. The sequenced sample was cultured PBMCs, obtained from culture after CMV antigen stimulation. The receptors originated from a human donor in good health (CMV status not recorded). Some clones in this sample may be carry-over from other donors' samples. CDR3s include the opening cysteine and the closing phenylalanine or tryptophan. D genes are given only for firm matches.

TRBV7-2	NA	TRBJ2-1	14	CASSLHGSYNEQFF
TRBV4-1	TRBD2	TRBJ2-3	19	CASSQDLLKAGGGTDTQYF
TRBV20-1	NA	TRBJ2-7	15	CSARVIGLPLREQYF
TRBV7-2	TRBD2	TRBJ2-3	16	CASSLAGLASGDTQYF
TRBV7-2	NA	TRBJ1-2	15	CASSPWEGEGYGYTF
TRBV25-1	NA	TRBJ2-3	12	CASTSYADTQYF
TRBV11-2	NA	TRBJ1-4	15	CASSLGWTDNEKLFF
TRBV5-1	TRBD1	TRBJ2-5	18	CASSPDPPGQGRDETQYF
TRBV7-8	TRBD1	TRBJ2-5	17	CASSFRDRGVDRETQYF
TRBV20-1	NA	TRBJ1-5	12	CSEGGGNQPQHF
TRBV7-9	TRBD1	TRBJ2-3	15	CASSYLRGHTDTQYF
TRBV4-1	NA	TRBJ1-2	16	CASSQDYRADNYGYTF
TRBV6-5	TRBD1	TRBJ2-7	15	CASRYSGQGSGEQYF